This passage covers 6 T cell receptor beta chains from one sample sequenced in a study of T cell changes during pregnancy in multiple sclerosis. Sequencing was performed with immunoSEQ multiplex PCR; in TCRdb, only in-frame clones are kept and a portion is missing. The sample consists of around 70,000 clones, 85% to 95% of them appearing once. Sequences were derived from peripheral blood, sampled before pregnancy. The receptors were sampled from a female donor with multiple sclerosis, enrolled in a pregnancy study.

V is TRBV7-9 and J is TRBJ2-1, with D perhaps matching TRBD2 (5 bases). The CDR3 extends over 14 amino acids. The V and J ends lost 5 bases and 10 bases respectively, with 18 bases between them. In germline, CDR1 is SEHNR, CDR2 FQNEAQ (reference sequence). As DNA, the CDR3 is TGTGCCAGCAGCGCCGCGACTACTACGGTAGAGCAGTTCTTC. The encoded protein is CASSAATTTVEQFF.

The genes are TRBV2 and TRBJ2-1, with 9 nucleotides matching TRBD2. Germline V gene sequence: CDR1 SNHLY, CDR2 FYNNEI. The trim removed 1 base at V and 9 bases at J, leaving 13 bases unmatched. The CDR3 consists of 17 residues. The DNA for the CDR3 is TGTGCCAGCAGTGAAGTGCTTCTGGCTAGCGGGAAGGCTGAGCAGTTCTTC. Translation: CASSEVLLASGKAEQFF.

The chain couples TRBV7-2 to TRBJ1-4; 8 nucleotides match TRBD1. The germline V gene encodes CDR1 SGHTA and CDR2 FQGNSA. The CDR3 is 15 residues long. With 4 bases clipped from V and 6 bases from J, the junction kept 7 bases outside the gene matches. The DNA for the CDR3 is TGTGCCAGCAGCTACAGGACAGGGACGTATGAAAAACTGTTTTTT. Translating it yields CASSYRTGTYEKLFF.

V usage is TRBV10-3 and J usage is TRBJ1-3; 8 nucleotides match TRBD1. The CDR3 is 17 residues long. Germline-derived CDR1 and CDR2 are ENHRY and SYGVKD. The trim removed 2 bases at V and 3 bases at J, leaving 9 bases unmatched. CDR3 in DNA: TGTGCCATCAGTGAGGGAGCCAGGGGGCTATTTGGAAACACCATATATTTT. Translation: CAISEGARGLFGNTIYF.

The chain has TRBV7-9 and TRBJ2-7; 7 positions match TRBD1. After removal of 5 bases from V and 2 bases from J, the junction contained 6 bases not matched to a gene. The germline gives CDR1 SEHNR, CDR2 FQNEAQ (reference sequence). The CDR3 consists of 14 residues. CDR3 protein: CASSHPGQTYEQYF. The DNA of the CDR3 is TGTGCCAGCAGCCATCCGGGACAGACCTACGAGCAGTACTTC.

V and J are TRBV2 and TRBJ1-1; D unclear. Germline V gene data show CDR1 as SNHLY and CDR2 as FYNNEI. This CDR3 is built from 14 residues. V was clipped by 3 bases and J by 0 bases, with 8 bases between them. In DNA, the CDR3 is TGTGCCAGCAGTGATCCCGGGTTGAACACTGAAGCTTTCTTT. This translates into CASSDPGLNTEAFF.